This T cell receptor beta chain appears in the sequencing data of a study of shared clonotypes between healthy human individuals. Whole-study results and caveats: Deeper or shallower sequencing was expected to change how clonotypes are shared among donors.

With regard to this clone: Its antigen is unknown.

This table comes from immunoSEQ multiplex PCR, and its TCRdb copy is limited to in-frame clones, with some not included. The sample yields over 400,000 clones, about 85% seen once. The TCR sequence derives from a woman aged 40 to 49 in good health. Some clones in this sample may be carry-over from other donors' samples. Sequencing was performed on PBMCs.

The CDR3 region is CASSQGRNNQPQHF. CDR3 nucleotides: TGTGCCAGTAGCCAGGGGAGGAACAATCAGCCCCAGCATTTT. The chain joins TRBV19 to TRBJ1-5; perhaps TRBD1 as D (6 bases). The germline V gene encodes CDR1 LNHDA and CDR2 SQIVND (reference sequence). This CDR3 comprises 14 residues. Between the trimmed V and J ends, which lost 6 bases and 3 bases, there was a span of 12 bases. The full variable domain, in which reference TRBV19 and TRBJ1-5 provide the parts outside the CDR3, is DGGITQSPKYLFRKEGQNVTLSCEQNLNHDAMYWYRQDPGQGLRLIYYSQIVNDFQKGDIAEGYSVSREKKESFPLTVTSAQKNPTAFYLCASSQGRNNQPQHFGDGTRLSIL.